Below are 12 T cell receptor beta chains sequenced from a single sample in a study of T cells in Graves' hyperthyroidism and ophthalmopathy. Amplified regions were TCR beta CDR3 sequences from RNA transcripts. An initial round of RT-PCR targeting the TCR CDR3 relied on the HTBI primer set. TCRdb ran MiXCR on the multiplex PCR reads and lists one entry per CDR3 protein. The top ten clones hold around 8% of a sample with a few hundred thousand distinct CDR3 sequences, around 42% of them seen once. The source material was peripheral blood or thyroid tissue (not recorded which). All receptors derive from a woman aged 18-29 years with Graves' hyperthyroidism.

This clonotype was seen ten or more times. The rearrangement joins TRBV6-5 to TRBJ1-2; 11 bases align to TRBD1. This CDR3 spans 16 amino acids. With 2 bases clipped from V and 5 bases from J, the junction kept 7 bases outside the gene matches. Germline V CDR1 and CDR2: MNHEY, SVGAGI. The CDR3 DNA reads TGTGCCAGCAGTTACATCCGGACAGGGGGCGGATATGGCTACACCTTC. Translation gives CASSYIRTGGGYGYTF.

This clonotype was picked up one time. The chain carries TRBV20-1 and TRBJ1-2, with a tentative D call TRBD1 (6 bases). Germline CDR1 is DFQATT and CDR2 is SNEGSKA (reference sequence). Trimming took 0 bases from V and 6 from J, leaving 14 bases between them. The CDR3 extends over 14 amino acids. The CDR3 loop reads CSAREPTGLHGYTF. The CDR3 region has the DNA TGCAGTGCTAGAGAACCCACAGGGCTCCATGGCTACACCTTC.

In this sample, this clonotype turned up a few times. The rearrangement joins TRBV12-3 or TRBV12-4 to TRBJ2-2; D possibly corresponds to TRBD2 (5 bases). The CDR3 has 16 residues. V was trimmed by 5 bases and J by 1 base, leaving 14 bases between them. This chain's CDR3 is CASSIRGIRNTGELFF. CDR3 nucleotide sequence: TGTGCCAGCAGTATTCGGGGAATTAGGAACACCGGGGAGCTGTTTTTT.

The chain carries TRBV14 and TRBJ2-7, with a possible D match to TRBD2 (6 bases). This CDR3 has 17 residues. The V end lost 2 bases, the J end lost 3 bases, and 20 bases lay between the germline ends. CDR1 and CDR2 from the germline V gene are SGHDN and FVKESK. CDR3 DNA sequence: TGTGCCAGCAGCCAAAGATCCGGGACTTGGAGAGGCTACGAGCAGTACTTC. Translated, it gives CASSQRSGTWRGYEQYF.

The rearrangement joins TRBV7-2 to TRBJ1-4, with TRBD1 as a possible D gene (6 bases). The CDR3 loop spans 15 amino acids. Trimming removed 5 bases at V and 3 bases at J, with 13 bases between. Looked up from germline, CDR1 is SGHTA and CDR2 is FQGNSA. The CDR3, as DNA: TGTGCCAGCAGCCCCGGGGGGGGGCCTAATGAAAAACTGTTTTTT. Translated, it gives CASSPGGGPNEKLFF.

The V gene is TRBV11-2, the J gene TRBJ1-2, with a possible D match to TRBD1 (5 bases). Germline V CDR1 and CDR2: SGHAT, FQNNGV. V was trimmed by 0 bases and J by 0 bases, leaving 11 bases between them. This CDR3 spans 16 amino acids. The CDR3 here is CASSLDMGPPNYGYTF. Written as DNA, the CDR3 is TGTGCCAGCAGCTTAGATATGGGGCCACCTAACTATGGCTACACCTTC.

This chain's CDR3 is CASSSAVVGNTIYF. The CDR3 bases are TGTGCCAGCAGCTCTGCAGTGGTTGGAAACACCATATATTTT. The chain recombines TRBV6-1 with TRBJ1-3; D unclear. The V and J ends lost 6 bases and 3 bases respectively, with 12 bases between them. This CDR3 comprises 14 residues. CDR1 and CDR2 (germline): MNHNS, SASEGT.

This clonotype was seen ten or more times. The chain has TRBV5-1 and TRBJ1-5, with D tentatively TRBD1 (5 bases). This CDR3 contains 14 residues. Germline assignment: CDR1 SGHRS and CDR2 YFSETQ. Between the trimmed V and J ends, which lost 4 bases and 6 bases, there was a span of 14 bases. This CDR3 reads CASSQGNPGQPQHF. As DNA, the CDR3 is TGCGCCAGCAGCCAGGGAAATCCAGGTCAGCCCCAGCATTTT.

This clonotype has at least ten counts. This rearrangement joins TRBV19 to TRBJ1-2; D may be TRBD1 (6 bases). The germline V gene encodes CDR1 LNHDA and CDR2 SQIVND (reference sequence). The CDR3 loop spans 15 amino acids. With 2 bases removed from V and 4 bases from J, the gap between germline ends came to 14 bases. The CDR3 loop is CASSISGASPYGYTF. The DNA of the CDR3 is TGTGCCAGTAGTATATCAGGGGCATCACCCTATGGCTACACCTTC.

CDR3: CASSAPGTSNNEQYF. Here the CDR3 DNA reads TGTGCCAGCAGCGCGCCCGGGACTAGTAACAATGAGCAGTACTTC. This sequence joins TRBV7-3 and TRBJ2-7; 8 bases match TRBD2. Germline CDR1 reads SGHTA; CDR2 reads FQGTGA. The V segment lost 5 bases and the J segment 7 bases; nucleotides outside the gene matches: 13. CDR3 size: 15 residues.

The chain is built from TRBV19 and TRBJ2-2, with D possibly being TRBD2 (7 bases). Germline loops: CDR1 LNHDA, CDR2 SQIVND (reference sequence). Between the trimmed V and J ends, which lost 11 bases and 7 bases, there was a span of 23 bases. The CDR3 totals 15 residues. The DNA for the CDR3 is TGTGCCGGGAGGGGGAACCACCTTGGTAGCGGGGAGCTGTTTTTT. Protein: CAGRGNHLGSGELFF.

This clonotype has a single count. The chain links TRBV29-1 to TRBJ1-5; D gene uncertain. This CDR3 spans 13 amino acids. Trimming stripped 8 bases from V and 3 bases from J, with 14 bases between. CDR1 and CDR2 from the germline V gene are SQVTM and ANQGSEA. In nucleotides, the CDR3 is TGCAGCTCAGATATAGGTGCCAATCAGCCCCAGCATTTT. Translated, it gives CSSDIGANQPQHF.